Each of the 21 T cell receptor beta chains below was sequenced from the same sample in a study of cytomegalovirus exposure and HLA in healthy donors. Use of 60 Vbeta and 13 Jbeta primers characterized the PCR. The protocol was immunoSEQ multiplex PCR, while the TCRdb copy is restricted to in-frame clones and leaves out a portion. The sample has about 54,000 clones; the top ten hold 6.5% to 8%. The sequenced sample was PBMCs. The receptors here all came from a woman aged 40 to 50 in good health and CMV-seronegative.

The chain recombines TRBV19 with TRBJ2-7; D may be TRBD1 (5 bases). Per the germline V gene, CDR1 is LNHDA and CDR2 is SQIVND (reference sequence). This CDR3 has 13 amino acids. The V end was cut by 5 bases, the J end by 5 bases, with 13 bases between. For the CDR3, the DNA is TGTGCCAGTAGTGTACAGGTTCTCCACGAGCAGTACTTC. Its translation is CASSVQVLHEQYF.

V and J are TRBV7-6 and TRBJ2-1, with TRBD2 matching over 9 bases. The V gene end was trimmed by 0 bases and the J gene end by 9 bases; junction bases not matched to a gene: 3. The CDR3 has 14 amino acids. The germline V gene has CDR1 SGHVS and CDR2 FNYEAQ. Here the CDR3 reads CASSLARTSVEQFF. CDR3 sequence (DNA): TGTGCCAGCAGCTTAGCGAGGACTAGCGTTGAGCAGTTCTTC.

The rearrangement uses TRBV7-2 and TRBJ2-7; 8 nucleotides line up with TRBD1. This CDR3 has 15 amino acids. Germline CDR1 SGHTA, CDR2 FQGNSA. Trimming took 4 bases from V and 2 from J; bases not matched to a gene: 7. This chain's CDR3 is CASSSRQGPAYEQYF. DNA of the CDR3: TGTGCCAGCAGCTCACGACAGGGGCCAGCCTACGAGCAGTACTTC. The entire variable domain, with the rest obtained from reference TRBV7-2 and TRBJ2-7, is as follows: GAGVSQSPSNKVTEKGKDVELRCDPISGHTALYWYRQSLGQGLEFLIYFQGNSAPDKSGLPSDRFSAERTGGSVSTLTIQRTQQEDSAVYLCASSSRQGPAYEQYFGPGTRLTVT.

The chain has TRBV30 and TRBJ2-1; 12 nucleotides align to TRBD1. The CDR3 is made up of 13 amino acids. Trimming at V came to 7 bases and at J to 9 bases, leaving 7 bases not matched to a gene. Germline assignment: CDR1 GTSNPN and CDR2 SVGIG (reference sequence). CDR3 nucleotide sequence: TGTGCCTCCGGGACAGGGGGCTCGGGTGAGCAGTTCTTC. Residues: CASGTGGSGEQFF.

The chain combines TRBV11-2 with TRBJ2-5; D perhaps matches TRBD2 (5 bases). The CDR3 runs to 14 residues. CDR1 is SGHAT, CDR2 FQNNGV, per germline. V was shortened by 0 bases and J by 5 bases, with 10 bases between the two germline ends. CDR3 residues: CASSLDGGRETQYF. CDR3 nucleotides: TGTGCCAGCAGCTTAGATGGAGGCCGGGAGACCCAGTACTTC. The full variable domain, with the rest looked up from reference TRBV11-2 and TRBJ2-5, is EAGVAQSPRYKIIEKRQSVAFWCNPISGHATLYWYQQILGQGPKLLIQFQNNGVVDDSQLPKDRFSAERLKGVDSTLKIQPAKLEDSAVYLCASSLDGGRETQYFGPGTRLLVL.

The chain has TRBV19 and TRBJ1-2; D is unresolved. This CDR3 comprises 12 residues. V was shortened by 5 bases and J by 8 bases, with 12 bases between the two germline ends. The germline gives CDR1 LNHDA, CDR2 SQIVND (reference sequence). CDR3 amino acids: CASSRQQTGYTF. In DNA, the CDR3 is TGTGCCAGTAGTCGACAACAGACCGGCTACACCTTC.

This chain uses TRBV23-1 with TRBJ1-5; D may be TRBD1 (5 bases). TRBV23-1 is placed among ORFs of uncertain function. CDR3 length equals 14 residues. V lost 10 bases, J lost 10 bases, and 23 bases lay in between. CDR3 bases: TGCGCCAACCCCGTAGGCGGGGGGGAGGATCCCCAGCATTTT. Translated, it gives CANPVGGGEDPQHF.

The chain combines TRBV13 with TRBJ2-7; 15 bases are shared with TRBD2. The germline V gene encodes CDR1 PRHDT and CDR2 FYEKMQ (reference sequence). The CDR3 has 16 residues. V trimming: 4 bases; J trimming: 7 bases; junction bases outside the gene matches: 8. CDR3 amino acids: CASSSWTSGGAGEQYF. CDR3 coding DNA: TGTGCCAGCAGCTCGTGGACTAGCGGGGGGGCGGGGGAGCAGTACTTC.

The chain recombines TRBV4-1 with TRBJ2-2; D remains unclear. Trimming pared 1 base from V and 2 bases from J, leaving 5 bases between. The CDR3 has 14 amino acids. Germline values: CDR1 MGHRA, CDR2 YSYEKL. This chain's CDR3 is CASSQGSNTGELFF. DNA for the CDR3: TGCGCCAGCAGCCAAGGTTCAAACACCGGGGAGCTGTTTTTT.

The chain combines TRBV6-6 with TRBJ1-6, with unresolved D. The CDR3 contains 15 residues. V was pared by 7 bases and J by 0 bases, with 10 bases between. The germline V gene encodes CDR1 MNHNY and CDR2 SVGAGI (reference sequence). The CDR3 DNA is TGTGCCAGCACGGGTACGAGCTCCTATAATTCACCCCTCCACTTT. Amino acid sequence: CASTGTSSYNSPLHF.

This chain joins TRBV19 and TRBJ2-5, with D possibly TRBD1 on 6 matching bases. The germline V gene encodes CDR1 LNHDA and CDR2 SQIVND (reference sequence). This CDR3 is 13 amino acids long. V was clipped by 6 bases and J by 2 bases, with 10 bases between them. Here the CDR3 reads CASRDRGQETQYF. DNA for the CDR3: TGTGCCAGTAGGGATAGGGGGCAAGAGACCCAGTACTTC.

The chain carries TRBV28 and TRBJ2-7; 12 bases fit TRBD2. Germline trimming cut 6 bases from V and 3 bases from J; bases unmatched to any gene: 6. The CDR3 length is 15 residues. Germline assignment: CDR1 MDHEN and CDR2 SYDVKM. The chain's CDR3 is CASRSSGGGFYEQYF. The CDR3 DNA follows: TGTGCCAGCAGGTCTAGCGGGGGGGGTTTCTACGAGCAGTACTTC.

The J gene is TRBJ1-1, the V gene TRBV7-2; D call uncertain. The CDR3 is 12 amino acids. Looked up from germline, CDR1 is SGHTA and CDR2 is FQGNSA. The V gene lost 2 bases and the J gene lost 3 bases, with 4 bases spanning the gap. The CDR3 DNA is TGTGCCAGCAGCTTAAGCGACACTGAAGCTTTCTTT. Amino acids: CASSLSDTEAFF. The full variable domain, completed using reference TRBV7-2 and TRBJ1-1, is GAGVSQSPSNKVTEKGKDVELRCDPISGHTALYWYRQSLGQGLEFLIYFQGNSAPDKSGLPSDRFSAERTGGSVSTLTIQRTQQEDSAVYLCASSLSDTEAFFGQGTRLTVV.

This chain uses TRBV7-2 with TRBJ1-6, with 7 bases identical to TRBD1. The trim removed 3 bases at V and 9 bases at J, leaving 11 bases unmatched. CDR3 length: 16 amino acids. CDR1 is SGHTA and CDR2 is FQGNSA in the germline V gene. CDR3 residues: CASSFTTGAMASPLHF. The CDR3 bases are TGTGCCAGCAGCTTTACAACAGGGGCGATGGCTTCACCCCTCCACTTT.

The chain has TRBV7-3 and TRBJ2-3; 11 bases match TRBD2. The CDR3 is 16 residues long. Germline-derived CDR1 and CDR2 are SGHTA and FQGTGA. The ends lost 4 bases at V and 3 bases at J; junction bases unmatched: 6. The CDR3 is CASSWVAGGPTDTQYF. In DNA, the CDR3 is TGTGCCAGCAGCTGGGTAGCGGGAGGGCCGACAGATACGCAGTATTTT.

The chain carries TRBV7-6 and TRBJ2-7, with 14 bases that match TRBD2. The CDR3 runs 15 residues. From germline, CDR1 is SGHVS and CDR2 FNYEAQ. V lost 5 bases, J lost 5 bases, and 5 bases stayed unmatched. CDR3 protein: CASSTGLAGADEQYF. The CDR3 DNA is TGTGCCAGCAGCACGGGACTAGCGGGAGCCGACGAGCAGTACTTC.

The chain is built from TRBV9 and TRBJ2-7, with D hard to call. CDR3 length: 14 residues. V was clipped by 0 bases and J by 2 bases, with 9 bases between them. The germline V gene has CDR1 SGDLS and CDR2 YYNGEE. This CDR3 reads CASSVDAITYEQYF. In DNA form, the CDR3 reads TGTGCCAGCAGCGTAGATGCTATCACCTACGAGCAGTACTTC. The variable domain in full, with the rest retrieved from reference TRBV9 and TRBJ2-7, is DSGVTQTPKHLITATGQRVTLRCSPRSGDLSVYWYQQSLDQGLQFLIQYYNGEERAKGNILERFSAQQFPDLHSELNLSSLELGDSALYFCASSVDAITYEQYFGPGTRLTVT.

The rearrangement joins TRBV6-1 to TRBJ2-5; 8 bases fit TRBD2. The junction had 11 bases not matched to a gene; V was cut back by 2 bases and J by 9 bases. CDR3 length: 15 residues. From germline, CDR1 is MNHNS and CDR2 SASEGT. The CDR3 reads CASSELPSGRRAQYF. The DNA for the CDR3 is TGTGCCAGCAGTGAACTCCCTAGCGGGCGGAGGGCCCAGTACTTC.

V gene TRBV27 combines with J gene TRBJ2-7; 9 bases are a match to TRBD2. The CDR3 totals 17 residues. Germline V gives CDR1 MNHEY, CDR2 SMNVEV (reference sequence). The junction had 8 bases not matched to a gene; V was cut back by 2 bases and J by 0 bases. CDR3 in DNA: TGTGCCAGCAGTTTAAAACTAGCGGGTATTAACTCCTACGAGCAGTACTTC. It encodes CASSLKLAGINSYEQYF.

The chain combines TRBV5-1 with TRBJ1-5, with D maybe TRBD1 (5 bases). V gave up 4 bases and J gave up 9 bases, with 14 bases separating them. Germline-derived CDR1 and CDR2 are SGHRS and YFSETQ. The CDR3 is made up of 13 amino acids. The CDR3: CASSPWGVLPQHF. In nucleotides, the CDR3 is TGCGCCAGCAGCCCCTGGGGCGTACTGCCCCAGCATTTT.

The rearrangement joins TRBV5-1 to TRBJ1-1; 8 bases match TRBD1. CDR3 length: 14 amino acids. V gave up 4 bases and J gave up 5 bases; unmatched junction bases: 7. CDR1 is SGHRS and CDR2 is YFSETQ in the germline V gene. The CDR3 bases are TGCGCCAGCAGCCCGGACAGGGTCTGGACTGAAGCTTTCTTT. It encodes CASSPDRVWTEAFF.